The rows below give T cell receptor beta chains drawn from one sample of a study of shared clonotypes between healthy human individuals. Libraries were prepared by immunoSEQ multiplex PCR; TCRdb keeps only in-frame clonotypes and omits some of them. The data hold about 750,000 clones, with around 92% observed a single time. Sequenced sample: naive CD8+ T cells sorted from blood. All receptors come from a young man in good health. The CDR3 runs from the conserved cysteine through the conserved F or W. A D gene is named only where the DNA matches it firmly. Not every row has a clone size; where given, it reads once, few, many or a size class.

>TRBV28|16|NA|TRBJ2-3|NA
CASSSPRKSSTDTQYF
TGTGCCAGCAGTTCTCCAAGGAAATCTAGCACAGATACGCAGTATTTT
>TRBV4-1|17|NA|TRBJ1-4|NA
CASSQESSGGLREKLFF
TGCGCCAGCAGCCAAGAGAGTAGCGGGGGACTCCGGGAAAAACTGTTTTTT
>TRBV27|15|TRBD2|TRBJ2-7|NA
CASSFQTSGSYEQYF
TGTGCCAGCAGTTTCCAGACTAGCGGTTCCTACGAGCAGTACTTC
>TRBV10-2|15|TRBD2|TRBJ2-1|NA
CASSGTTVPYNEQFF
TGCGCCAGCAGCGGGACTACAGTGCCGTACAATGAGCAGTTCTTC
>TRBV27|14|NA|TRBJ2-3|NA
CASSSPDYRDTQYF
TGTGCCAGCAGCTCCCCGGACTATCGCGATACGCAGTATTTT
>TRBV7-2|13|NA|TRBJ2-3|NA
CASSLAVSDTQYF
TGTGCCAGCAGCTTAGCTGTAAGCGATACGCAGTATTTT
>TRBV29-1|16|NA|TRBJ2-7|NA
CSVENSGPHSSYEQYF
TGCAGCGTTGAAAATAGCGGACCCCACAGCTCCTACGAGCAGTACTTC
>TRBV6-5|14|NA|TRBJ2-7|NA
CASSLTQGLYEQYF
TGTGCCAGCAGTTTAACTCAGGGTCTCTACGAGCAGTACTTC
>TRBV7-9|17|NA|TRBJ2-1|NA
CASSFTSWVADYNEQFF
TGTGCCAGCAGCTTCACCTCTTGGGTAGCGGACTACAATGAGCAGTTCTTC
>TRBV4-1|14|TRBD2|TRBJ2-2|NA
CASRSGSLTGELFF
TGCGCCAGCAGAAGCGGGAGTTTGACCGGGGAGCTGTTTTTT
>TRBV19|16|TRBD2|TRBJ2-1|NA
CASSRTSGSGSNEQFF
TGTGCCAGTAGTAGGACTAGCGGGAGTGGAAGCAATGAGCAGTTCTTC
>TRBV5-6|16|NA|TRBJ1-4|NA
CASSLGPTTTNEKLFF
TGTGCCAGCAGCTTGGGGCCGACCACAACTAATGAAAAACTGTTTTTT
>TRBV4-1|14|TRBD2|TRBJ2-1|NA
CASSREAGGNEQFF
TGCGCCAGCAGCCGAGAAGCGGGAGGGAATGAGCAGTTCTTC
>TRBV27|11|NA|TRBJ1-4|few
CASSLGEKLFF
TGTGCCAGCAGTTTAGGCGAAAAACTGTTTTTT
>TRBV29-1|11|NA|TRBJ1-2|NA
CSVEGGRGYTF
TGCAGCGTTGAAGGTGGGCGCGGCTACACCTTC
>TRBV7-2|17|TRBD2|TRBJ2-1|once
CASSASPGGRSYNEQFF
TGTGCCAGCAGCGCCTCCCCTGGCGGGAGATCCTACAATGAGCAGTTCTTC
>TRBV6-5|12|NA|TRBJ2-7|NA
CASSAGPYEQYF
TGTGCCAGCAGCGCAGGACCCTACGAGCAGTACTTC
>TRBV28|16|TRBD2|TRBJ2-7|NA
CASSFSSGQNDYEQYF
TGTGCCAGCAGTTTCTCTAGCGGGCAGAATGACTACGAGCAGTACTTC
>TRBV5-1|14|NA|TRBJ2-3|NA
CASSSRYPTDTQYF
TGCGCCAGCAGCTCTCGATATCCCACGGATACGCAGTATTTT
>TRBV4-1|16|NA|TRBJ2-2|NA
CASSHLTGIGTGELFF
TGCGCCAGCAGCCACTTGACAGGAATAGGCACCGGGGAGCTGTTTTTT
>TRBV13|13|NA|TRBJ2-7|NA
CASSTNTPYEQYF
TGTGCCAGCAGCACTAATACCCCCTACGAGCAGTACTTC
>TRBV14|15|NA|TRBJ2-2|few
CASSQVGTNTGELFF
TGTGCCAGCAGCCAAGTGGGGACAAACACCGGGGAGCTGTTTTTT
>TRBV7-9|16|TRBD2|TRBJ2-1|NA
CASSPTSGGAYNEQFF
TGTGCCAGCAGCCCAACTAGCGGGGGGGCCTACAATGAGCAGTTCTTC
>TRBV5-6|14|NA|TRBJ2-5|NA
CASSSGAGLETQYF
TGTGCCAGCAGCTCAGGCGCGGGATTAGAGACCCAGTACTTC
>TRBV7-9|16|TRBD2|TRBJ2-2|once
CASSPTRGLEVGELFF
TGTGCCAGTTCCCCTACCCGGGGACTAGAGGTCGGGGAGCTGTTTTTT
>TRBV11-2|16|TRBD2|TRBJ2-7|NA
CASVLAGGTGTYEQYF
TGTGCCAGTGTCCTAGCGGGAGGCACTGGAACCTACGAGCAGTACTTC
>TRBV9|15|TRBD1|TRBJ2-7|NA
CASSAEGQGPYEQYF
TGTGCCAGCAGCGCCGAAGGACAGGGGCCCTACGAGCAGTACTTC
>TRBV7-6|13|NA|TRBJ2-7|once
CASSLAGNYEQYF
TGTGCCAGCAGCTTAGCAGGGAACTACGAGCAGTACTTC
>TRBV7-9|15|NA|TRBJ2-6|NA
CASIGGPLGANVLTF
TGTGCCAGCATCGGGGGACCCCTCGGGGCCAACGTCCTGACTTTC
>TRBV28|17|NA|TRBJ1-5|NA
CASSTTSWTGGNQPQHF
TGTGCCAGCAGTACTACCTCCTGGACTGGGGGAAATCAGCCCCAGCATTTT
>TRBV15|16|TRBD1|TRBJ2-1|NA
CATSTTGTGVVDEQFF
TGTGCCACCAGCACGACCGGGACAGGGGTTGTCGATGAGCAGTTCTTC
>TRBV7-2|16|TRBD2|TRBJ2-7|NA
CASSLDPGLGKYEQYF
TGTGCCAGCAGCTTAGACCCGGGACTAGGGAAATACGAGCAGTACTTC
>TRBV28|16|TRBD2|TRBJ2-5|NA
CASSSPGTSGTETQYF
TGTGCCAGCAGCTCTCCCGGGACTAGCGGGACTGAGACCCAGTACTTC
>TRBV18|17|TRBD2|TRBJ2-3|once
CASSLYGTSGKGDTQYF
TGTGCCAGCTCGCTTTACGGGACTAGCGGAAAAGGGGATACGCAGTATTTT
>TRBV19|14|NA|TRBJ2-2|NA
CASSLTRNTGELFF
TGTGCCAGTAGTTTAACACGTAACACCGGGGAGCTGTTTTTT
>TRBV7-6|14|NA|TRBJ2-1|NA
CASSSFDRSNEQFF
TGTGCCAGCAGCTCATTCGACAGGAGCAATGAGCAGTTCTTC
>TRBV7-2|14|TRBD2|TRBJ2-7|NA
CASSAVAGDYEQYF
TGTGCCAGCAGCGCCGTAGCGGGGGATTACGAGCAGTACTTC
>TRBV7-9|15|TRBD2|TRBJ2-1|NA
CASSLTTSGRDEQFF
TGTGCCAGCAGCTTAACCACTAGCGGGAGGGACGAGCAGTTCTTC
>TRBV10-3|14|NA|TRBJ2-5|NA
CAISETSSQETQYF
TGTGCCATCAGTGAGACTAGCAGTCAAGAGACCCAGTACTTC
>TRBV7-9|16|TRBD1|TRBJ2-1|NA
CASSPPGQGEYNEQFF
TGTGCCAGCAGCCCGCCGGGACAGGGCGAATACAATGAGCAGTTCTTC
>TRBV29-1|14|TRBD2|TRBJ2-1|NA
CSVWTSEDYNEQFF
TGCAGCGTGTGGACTAGCGAGGATTACAATGAGCAGTTCTTC